The following is a T cell receptor (beta chain) sequence with its context. It was CD45RO-negative cells, positively selected for CCR7, that made up naive CD8 cells, with terminally differentiated effector memory CD45RA+ cells excluded. The data were obtained in a study of shared clonotypes between healthy human individuals. Study in general: The study used three CD4 naive, three CD4 memory, two CD8 naive and one CD8 memory plate per donor.

The V and J ends lost 3 bases and 0 bases, in that order; junction bases with no gene match: 4. Germline V CDR1 and CDR2: GTSNPN, SVGIG (reference sequence). The CDR3 covers 15 residues. The run depth of the assay was deep. Authors' data handling: Filtering differed because ImmunoSEQ produced junction-only sequences that carried no quality scores. The protocol was immunoSEQ multiplex PCR, while the TCRdb copy is restricted to in-frame clones and leaves out a portion. V and J calls plus clone size are reproduced from that table; the DNA served to infer D and trimming. This sample has 2 million or so clones, with about 94% found just once.

This chain links TRBV30 with TRBJ1-1; TRBD1 matches at 10 bases. The specimen was naive CD8+ T cells sorted from blood. The TCR comes from a man younger than 35 in good health. CDR3 residues: CAWSPGTGVNTEAFF. The CDR3 bases are TGTGCCTGGAGCCCGGGGACAGGGGTGAACACTGAAGCTTTCTTT.